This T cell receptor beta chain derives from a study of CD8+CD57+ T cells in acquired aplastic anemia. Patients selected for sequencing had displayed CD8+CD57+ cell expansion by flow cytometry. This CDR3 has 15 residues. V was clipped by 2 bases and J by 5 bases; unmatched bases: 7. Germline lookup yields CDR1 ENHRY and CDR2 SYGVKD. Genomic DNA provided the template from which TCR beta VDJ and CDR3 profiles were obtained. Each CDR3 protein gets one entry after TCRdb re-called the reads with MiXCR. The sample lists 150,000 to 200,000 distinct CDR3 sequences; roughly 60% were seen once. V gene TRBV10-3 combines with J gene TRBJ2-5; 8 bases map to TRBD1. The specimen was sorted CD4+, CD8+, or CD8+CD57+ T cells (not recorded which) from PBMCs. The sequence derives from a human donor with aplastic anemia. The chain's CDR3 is CAISEGQGAKETQYF. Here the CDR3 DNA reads TGTGCCATCAGTGAGGGGCAGGGGGCTAAGGAGACCCAGTACTTC.